This T cell receptor beta chain was captured by sequencing in a study of T-cell reconstitution after alpha-beta-depleted transplantation in children. Unique molecular identifiers were incorporated during preparation of the TCRbeta library. Each CDR3 protein is one row after TCRdb ran MiXCR on the PCR reads. The data show some 640,000 distinct CDR3 sequences, approximately 17% seen once. The material was PBMCs from the stem cell graft donor, obtained from the stem cell graft. The clonotype comes from a human donor who donated a stem cell graft to a child with acute myeloid leukemia.

The CDR3 loop is CASSYSPRTRGNTIYF. The CDR3 bases are TGTGCCAGCAGCTATAGCCCCCGGACGCGTGGAAACACCATATATTTT. The chain recombines TRBV7-9 with TRBJ1-3; D unresolved. Germline-derived CDR1 and CDR2 are SEHNR and FQNEAQ (reference sequence). V was shortened by 4 bases and J by 3 bases, with 16 bases between the two germline ends. The CDR3 is 16 residues long.